Listed here are 14 T cell receptor beta chains from one sample, sequenced in a study of blood T cell repertoires in COVID-19. Libraries were prepared by immunoSEQ multiplex PCR; TCRdb keeps only in-frame clonotypes and omits some of them. The sample carries about 240,000 clones, around four fifths recorded once. Sequenced material: peripheral blood. The source of these receptors is a man under 40 who had recovered from COVID-19.

The chain joins TRBV6-5 to TRBJ2-1; the match to TRBD2 covers 11 bases. Per germline, CDR1 MNHEY and CDR2 SVGAGI. Unmatched junction bases numbered 3, after V lost 6 bases and J lost 2 bases. This CDR3 comprises 15 residues. For the CDR3, the DNA is TGTGCCAGCAGACCTAGCGGGGGGACCTACAATGAGCAGTTCTTC. Translation: CASRPSGGTYNEQFF.

This chain uses TRBV9 with TRBJ1-4, with 8 positions matching TRBD1. Germline V gene lookup returns CDR1 SGDLS and CDR2 YYNGEE. The CDR3 is made up of 13 amino acids. Trimming cost V 3 bases and J 10 bases; bases outside gene matches: 5. The chain's CDR3 is CASSDGQGPKLFF. The DNA for the CDR3 is TGTGCCAGCAGCGACGGACAGGGACCAAAACTGTTTTTT.

This clone was recorded a few times. CDR3 nucleotides: TGTGCCAGTATGGACAGGGGACCGTACAATGAGCAGTTCTTC. It is translated as CASMDRGPYNEQFF. V gene TRBV19 combines with J gene TRBJ2-1; 9 bases line up with TRBD1. Trimming removed 7 bases from V and 4 bases from J; junction bases left unmatched: 5. There are 14 residues in the CDR3. The germline V gene has CDR1 LNHDA and CDR2 SQIVND (reference sequence).

The chain has TRBV6-1 and TRBJ1-3, with D perhaps matching TRBD1 (6 bases). Germline lookup yields CDR1 MNHNS and CDR2 SASEGT. V was clipped by 7 bases and J by 9 bases, with 16 bases between them. The CDR3 runs to 13 residues. In nucleotides, the CDR3 is TGTGCCAGCATCTCAGACAGGCCGAGCACCATATATTTT. It encodes CASISDRPSTIYF.

This clone showed up just a few times. The chain carries TRBV28 and TRBJ2-1, with 14 bases fitting TRBD2. Germline V gene data show CDR1 as MDHEN and CDR2 as SYDVKM. This CDR3 contains 15 residues. V dropped 5 bases and J dropped 11; count of bases not matched to a gene: 8. The CDR3 loop is CASSGMGLAGAQQFF. CDR3 nucleotide sequence: TGTGCCAGCAGTGGGATGGGACTAGCGGGGGCCCAGCAGTTCTTC.

The V call is TRBV28, the J call TRBJ1-5; D not certain. Germline CDR1 and CDR2: MDHEN and SYDVKM. The CDR3 consists of 12 residues. Trimming pared 10 bases from V and 0 bases from J, leaving 7 bases between. The CDR3 DNA sequence: TGTGCCACCTGGCATAGCAATCAGCCCCAGCATTTT. Its protein product is CATWHSNQPQHF.

The rearrangement joins TRBV28 to TRBJ1-2; unclear D gene. Trimming took 7 bases from V and 8 from J, leaving 20 bases between them. This CDR3 is built from 14 residues. Germline V gene data show CDR1 as MDHEN and CDR2 as SYDVKM. The CDR3 nucleotides are TGTGCCAGCACCCCGGGTAGTAATGGCTACGGCTACACCTTC. It translates to CASTPGSNGYGYTF.

The rearrangement uses TRBV2 and TRBJ2-2; D is possibly TRBD1 (5 bases). The CDR3 sequence is 15 residues long. CDR1 is SNHLY, CDR2 FYNNEI, per germline. Trimming left V 4 bases short and J 6 bases short, with 15 bases between. As DNA, the CDR3 is TGTGCCAGCAGTGGGGGCAGGGTGGTCGCCGGGGAGCTGTTTTTT. Residues: CASSGGRVVAGELFF.

This clone was counted between two and nine times. The chain joins TRBV7-9 to TRBJ1-5; D gene unclear. The CDR3 sequence is 13 residues long. V was cut by 8 bases and J by 6 bases, with 14 bases left in between. Germline assignment: CDR1 SEHNR and CDR2 FQNEAQ (reference sequence). For the CDR3, the DNA is TGTGCCAGCTCGCCCGGGGTCGCTCAGCCCCAGCATTTT. It translates to CASSPGVAQPQHF.

J is TRBJ2-3 and V is TRBV5-1, with 11 bases identical to TRBD2. CDR1 SGHRS and CDR2 YFSETQ come from the germline V gene. Trimming cost V 4 bases and J 5 bases; bases outside gene matches: 9. The CDR3 contains 16 residues. CDR3 bases: TGCGCCAGCAGCCCCGAAACTAGCGGGAGAGGAGATACGCAGTATTTT. It translates to CASSPETSGRGDTQYF.

The J gene is TRBJ2-3, the V gene TRBV5-5; 11 bases align to TRBD2. The CDR3 contains 16 residues. Trimming at V came to 4 bases and at J to 1 base, leaving 5 bases not matched to a gene. Germline V lookup: CDR1 SGHKS, CDR2 YYEKEE (reference sequence). CDR3 coding DNA: TGTGCCAGCAGCACTACTAGCGGGGGACGCACAGATACGCAGTATTTT. This sequence encodes CASSTTSGGRTDTQYF.

The V and J genes are TRBV7-2 and TRBJ2-5, with D perhaps matching TRBD2 (5 bases). Per the germline V gene, CDR1 is SGHTA and CDR2 is FQGNSA. The CDR3 length is 14 residues. The germline V and J ends were trimmed by 5 bases and 5 bases, with 15 bases remaining between them. The CDR3 sequence is CASSLLGSGETQYF. The CDR3 DNA reads TGTGCCAGCAGCCTACTAGGGTCGGGTGAGACCCAGTACTTC.

Worth noting for this clone: A read error may produce the germline difference seen at one junction end. The chain links TRBV28 to TRBJ1-6; 8 bases fit TRBD1. The germline CDR1 and CDR2 sequences are MDHEN and SYDVKM. The CDR3 runs 15 residues. The CDR3 loop is CASSPGGSNNSPLHF. CDR3 DNA sequence: TGTGCCAGCAGCCCAGGGGGCTCCAATAATTCACCCCTCCACTTT.

This clone was detected many times. Other DNA sequences in the sample encode the same CDR3. The rearrangement joins TRBV27 to TRBJ1-2, with 9 positions matching TRBD1. Trimming at V came to 6 bases and at J to 4 bases, leaving 3 bases not matched to a gene. This CDR3 region has 13 residues. In germline, CDR1 is MNHEY, CDR2 SMNVEV (reference sequence). CDR3 nucleotide sequence: TGTGCCAGCAGCCTGGGACAGGGCTATGGCTACACCTTC. It is translated as CASSLGQGYGYTF.